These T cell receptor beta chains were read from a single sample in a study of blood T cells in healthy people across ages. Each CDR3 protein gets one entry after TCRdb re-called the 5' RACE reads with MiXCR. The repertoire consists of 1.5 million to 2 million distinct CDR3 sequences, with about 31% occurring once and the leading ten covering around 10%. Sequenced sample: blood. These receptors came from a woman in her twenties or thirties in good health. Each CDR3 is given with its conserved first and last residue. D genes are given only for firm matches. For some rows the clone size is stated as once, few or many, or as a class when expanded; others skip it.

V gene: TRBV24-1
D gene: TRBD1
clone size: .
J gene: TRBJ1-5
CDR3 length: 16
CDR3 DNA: TGTGCCACCAGTGATTCCCACAGGGGCGGCAATCAGCCCCAGCATTTT
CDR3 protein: CATSDSHRGGNQPQHF

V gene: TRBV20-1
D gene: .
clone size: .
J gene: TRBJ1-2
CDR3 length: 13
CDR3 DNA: TGCAGTGCTAGCAGGGGCTCAGGAGATGGCTACACCTTC
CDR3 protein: CSASRGSGDGYTF

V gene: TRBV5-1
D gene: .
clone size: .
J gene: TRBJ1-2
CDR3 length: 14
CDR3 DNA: TGCGCCAGCAGCTTACCCGACGGATCTATGGAGGGAACCTTC
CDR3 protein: CASSLPDGSMEGTF

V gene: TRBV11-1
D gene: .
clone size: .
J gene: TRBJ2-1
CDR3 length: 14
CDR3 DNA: TGTGCCAGCAGCTTAGTAGTGGCAGCAAGTCGGAAGTTCTTC
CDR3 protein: CASSLVVAASRKFF

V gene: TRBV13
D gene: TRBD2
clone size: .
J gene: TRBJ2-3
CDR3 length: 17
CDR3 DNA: TGTGCCAGCAGCCGATGGCCGGGACTAGCAAACACAGATACGCAGTATTTT
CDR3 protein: CASSRWPGLANTDTQYF

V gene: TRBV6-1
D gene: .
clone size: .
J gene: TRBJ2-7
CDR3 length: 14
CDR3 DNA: TGTGCCAGCAGTGACGGTGAGGTCCAGACCGAGCAGTACTTC
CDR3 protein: CASSDGEVQTEQYF

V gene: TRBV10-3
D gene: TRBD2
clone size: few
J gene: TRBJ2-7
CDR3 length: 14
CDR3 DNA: TGTGCCATCGGAACTAGCGGGGGGGCCGGCGAGCAGTACTTC
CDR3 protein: CAIGTSGGAGEQYF

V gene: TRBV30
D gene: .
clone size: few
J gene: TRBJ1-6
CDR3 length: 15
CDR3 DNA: TGTGCCTGGACTCAGGGAACAGTAACTAATTCACCCCTCCACTTT
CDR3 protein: CAWTQGTVTNSPLHF

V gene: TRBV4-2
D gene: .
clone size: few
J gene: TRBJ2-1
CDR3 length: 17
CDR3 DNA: TGTGCCAGCAGCCAAGATAGGGGGGGGACAACCTACAATGAGCAGTTCTTC
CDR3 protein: CASSQDRGGTTYNEQFF

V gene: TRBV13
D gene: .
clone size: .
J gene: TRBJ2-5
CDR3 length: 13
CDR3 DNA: TGTGCCCGCAGCCCAGCGGAGCAAGAGACCCAGTACTTC
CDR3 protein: CARSPAEQETQYF